A few counts support the clone carrying this TCR beta chain. This sample is drawn from a study of OX40 agonist ivuxolimab in advanced cancers. Study-level information: The drug used for patients, ivuxolimab, was an agonistic anti-OX40 (CD134) antibody.

The protocol was immunoSEQ multiplex PCR, while the TCRdb copy is restricted to in-frame clones and leaves out a portion. Altogether approximately 60,000 clones are present, more than 90% being singletons, with the ten largest covering approximately 0.64%. Germline loops: CDR1 SGHVS, CDR2 FNYEAQ. This CDR3 comprises 13 residues. The V segment lost 5 bases and the J segment 13 bases; nucleotides outside the gene matches: 5. V gene TRBV7-6 combines with J gene TRBJ2-1; 13 bases are a match to TRBD2. Sequenced here: CD4+ or CD8+ T cells sorted from blood, sampled in a trial of the OX40 agonist ivuxolimab. The clonotype was recovered from an adult with an advanced solid tumor such as melanoma, head and neck, liver or kidney cancer. The CDR3 coding sequence is TGTGCCAGCAGCCAAACTAGCGGGAGGGCCCAGTTCTTC. Its protein is CASSQTSGRAQFF.